Below, 3 T cell receptor beta chains from the same sample are listed, as sequenced in a study of CD8 T cells in ankylosing spondylitis. TCRdb re-derived calls from the 5' RACE reads in MiXCR, one entry per CDR3 protein. The sample includes a few hundred thousand distinct CDR3 sequences, around 20% of them seen just once. Sequenced material: blood, either unsorted or a sorted T cell fraction (not recorded which). The receptors were gathered from a female donor with ankylosing spondylitis or in good health (not recorded which).

This clonotype occurred a few times. The CDR3 nucleotides are TGTGCCAGCAGTGCACAGACTCTTTCGTCTGAAGCTTTCTTT. It translates to CASSAQTLSSEAFF. The chain employs TRBV6-1 and TRBJ1-1; D is unresolved. Germline V gene lookup returns CDR1 MNHNS and CDR2 SASEGT. Trimming shortened V by 4 bases and J by 6 bases, and 15 bases separated the two germline ends. The CDR3 runs to 14 residues.

There are a few counts of this clonotype. The chain joins TRBV20-1 to TRBJ1-1; D unresolved. Trimming removed 1 base at V and 0 bases at J, with 6 bases between. Germline V gives CDR1 DFQATT, CDR2 SNEGSKA (reference sequence). The CDR3 is 13 residues long. The CDR3 region has the DNA TGCAGTGCTAGAGTCCGGATGAACACTGAAGCTTTCTTT. Amino acids: CSARVRMNTEAFF.

This chain links TRBV18 with TRBJ1-2; no reliable D call. The CDR3 extends over 13 amino acids. The germline gives CDR1 KGHSH, CDR2 LQKENI. Trimming cost V 5 bases and J 4 bases, with 11 bases left between them. The CDR3 DNA sequence: TGTGCCAGCTCAGGGGAGATATCCTATGGCTACACCTTC. Amino acids: CASSGEISYGYTF.